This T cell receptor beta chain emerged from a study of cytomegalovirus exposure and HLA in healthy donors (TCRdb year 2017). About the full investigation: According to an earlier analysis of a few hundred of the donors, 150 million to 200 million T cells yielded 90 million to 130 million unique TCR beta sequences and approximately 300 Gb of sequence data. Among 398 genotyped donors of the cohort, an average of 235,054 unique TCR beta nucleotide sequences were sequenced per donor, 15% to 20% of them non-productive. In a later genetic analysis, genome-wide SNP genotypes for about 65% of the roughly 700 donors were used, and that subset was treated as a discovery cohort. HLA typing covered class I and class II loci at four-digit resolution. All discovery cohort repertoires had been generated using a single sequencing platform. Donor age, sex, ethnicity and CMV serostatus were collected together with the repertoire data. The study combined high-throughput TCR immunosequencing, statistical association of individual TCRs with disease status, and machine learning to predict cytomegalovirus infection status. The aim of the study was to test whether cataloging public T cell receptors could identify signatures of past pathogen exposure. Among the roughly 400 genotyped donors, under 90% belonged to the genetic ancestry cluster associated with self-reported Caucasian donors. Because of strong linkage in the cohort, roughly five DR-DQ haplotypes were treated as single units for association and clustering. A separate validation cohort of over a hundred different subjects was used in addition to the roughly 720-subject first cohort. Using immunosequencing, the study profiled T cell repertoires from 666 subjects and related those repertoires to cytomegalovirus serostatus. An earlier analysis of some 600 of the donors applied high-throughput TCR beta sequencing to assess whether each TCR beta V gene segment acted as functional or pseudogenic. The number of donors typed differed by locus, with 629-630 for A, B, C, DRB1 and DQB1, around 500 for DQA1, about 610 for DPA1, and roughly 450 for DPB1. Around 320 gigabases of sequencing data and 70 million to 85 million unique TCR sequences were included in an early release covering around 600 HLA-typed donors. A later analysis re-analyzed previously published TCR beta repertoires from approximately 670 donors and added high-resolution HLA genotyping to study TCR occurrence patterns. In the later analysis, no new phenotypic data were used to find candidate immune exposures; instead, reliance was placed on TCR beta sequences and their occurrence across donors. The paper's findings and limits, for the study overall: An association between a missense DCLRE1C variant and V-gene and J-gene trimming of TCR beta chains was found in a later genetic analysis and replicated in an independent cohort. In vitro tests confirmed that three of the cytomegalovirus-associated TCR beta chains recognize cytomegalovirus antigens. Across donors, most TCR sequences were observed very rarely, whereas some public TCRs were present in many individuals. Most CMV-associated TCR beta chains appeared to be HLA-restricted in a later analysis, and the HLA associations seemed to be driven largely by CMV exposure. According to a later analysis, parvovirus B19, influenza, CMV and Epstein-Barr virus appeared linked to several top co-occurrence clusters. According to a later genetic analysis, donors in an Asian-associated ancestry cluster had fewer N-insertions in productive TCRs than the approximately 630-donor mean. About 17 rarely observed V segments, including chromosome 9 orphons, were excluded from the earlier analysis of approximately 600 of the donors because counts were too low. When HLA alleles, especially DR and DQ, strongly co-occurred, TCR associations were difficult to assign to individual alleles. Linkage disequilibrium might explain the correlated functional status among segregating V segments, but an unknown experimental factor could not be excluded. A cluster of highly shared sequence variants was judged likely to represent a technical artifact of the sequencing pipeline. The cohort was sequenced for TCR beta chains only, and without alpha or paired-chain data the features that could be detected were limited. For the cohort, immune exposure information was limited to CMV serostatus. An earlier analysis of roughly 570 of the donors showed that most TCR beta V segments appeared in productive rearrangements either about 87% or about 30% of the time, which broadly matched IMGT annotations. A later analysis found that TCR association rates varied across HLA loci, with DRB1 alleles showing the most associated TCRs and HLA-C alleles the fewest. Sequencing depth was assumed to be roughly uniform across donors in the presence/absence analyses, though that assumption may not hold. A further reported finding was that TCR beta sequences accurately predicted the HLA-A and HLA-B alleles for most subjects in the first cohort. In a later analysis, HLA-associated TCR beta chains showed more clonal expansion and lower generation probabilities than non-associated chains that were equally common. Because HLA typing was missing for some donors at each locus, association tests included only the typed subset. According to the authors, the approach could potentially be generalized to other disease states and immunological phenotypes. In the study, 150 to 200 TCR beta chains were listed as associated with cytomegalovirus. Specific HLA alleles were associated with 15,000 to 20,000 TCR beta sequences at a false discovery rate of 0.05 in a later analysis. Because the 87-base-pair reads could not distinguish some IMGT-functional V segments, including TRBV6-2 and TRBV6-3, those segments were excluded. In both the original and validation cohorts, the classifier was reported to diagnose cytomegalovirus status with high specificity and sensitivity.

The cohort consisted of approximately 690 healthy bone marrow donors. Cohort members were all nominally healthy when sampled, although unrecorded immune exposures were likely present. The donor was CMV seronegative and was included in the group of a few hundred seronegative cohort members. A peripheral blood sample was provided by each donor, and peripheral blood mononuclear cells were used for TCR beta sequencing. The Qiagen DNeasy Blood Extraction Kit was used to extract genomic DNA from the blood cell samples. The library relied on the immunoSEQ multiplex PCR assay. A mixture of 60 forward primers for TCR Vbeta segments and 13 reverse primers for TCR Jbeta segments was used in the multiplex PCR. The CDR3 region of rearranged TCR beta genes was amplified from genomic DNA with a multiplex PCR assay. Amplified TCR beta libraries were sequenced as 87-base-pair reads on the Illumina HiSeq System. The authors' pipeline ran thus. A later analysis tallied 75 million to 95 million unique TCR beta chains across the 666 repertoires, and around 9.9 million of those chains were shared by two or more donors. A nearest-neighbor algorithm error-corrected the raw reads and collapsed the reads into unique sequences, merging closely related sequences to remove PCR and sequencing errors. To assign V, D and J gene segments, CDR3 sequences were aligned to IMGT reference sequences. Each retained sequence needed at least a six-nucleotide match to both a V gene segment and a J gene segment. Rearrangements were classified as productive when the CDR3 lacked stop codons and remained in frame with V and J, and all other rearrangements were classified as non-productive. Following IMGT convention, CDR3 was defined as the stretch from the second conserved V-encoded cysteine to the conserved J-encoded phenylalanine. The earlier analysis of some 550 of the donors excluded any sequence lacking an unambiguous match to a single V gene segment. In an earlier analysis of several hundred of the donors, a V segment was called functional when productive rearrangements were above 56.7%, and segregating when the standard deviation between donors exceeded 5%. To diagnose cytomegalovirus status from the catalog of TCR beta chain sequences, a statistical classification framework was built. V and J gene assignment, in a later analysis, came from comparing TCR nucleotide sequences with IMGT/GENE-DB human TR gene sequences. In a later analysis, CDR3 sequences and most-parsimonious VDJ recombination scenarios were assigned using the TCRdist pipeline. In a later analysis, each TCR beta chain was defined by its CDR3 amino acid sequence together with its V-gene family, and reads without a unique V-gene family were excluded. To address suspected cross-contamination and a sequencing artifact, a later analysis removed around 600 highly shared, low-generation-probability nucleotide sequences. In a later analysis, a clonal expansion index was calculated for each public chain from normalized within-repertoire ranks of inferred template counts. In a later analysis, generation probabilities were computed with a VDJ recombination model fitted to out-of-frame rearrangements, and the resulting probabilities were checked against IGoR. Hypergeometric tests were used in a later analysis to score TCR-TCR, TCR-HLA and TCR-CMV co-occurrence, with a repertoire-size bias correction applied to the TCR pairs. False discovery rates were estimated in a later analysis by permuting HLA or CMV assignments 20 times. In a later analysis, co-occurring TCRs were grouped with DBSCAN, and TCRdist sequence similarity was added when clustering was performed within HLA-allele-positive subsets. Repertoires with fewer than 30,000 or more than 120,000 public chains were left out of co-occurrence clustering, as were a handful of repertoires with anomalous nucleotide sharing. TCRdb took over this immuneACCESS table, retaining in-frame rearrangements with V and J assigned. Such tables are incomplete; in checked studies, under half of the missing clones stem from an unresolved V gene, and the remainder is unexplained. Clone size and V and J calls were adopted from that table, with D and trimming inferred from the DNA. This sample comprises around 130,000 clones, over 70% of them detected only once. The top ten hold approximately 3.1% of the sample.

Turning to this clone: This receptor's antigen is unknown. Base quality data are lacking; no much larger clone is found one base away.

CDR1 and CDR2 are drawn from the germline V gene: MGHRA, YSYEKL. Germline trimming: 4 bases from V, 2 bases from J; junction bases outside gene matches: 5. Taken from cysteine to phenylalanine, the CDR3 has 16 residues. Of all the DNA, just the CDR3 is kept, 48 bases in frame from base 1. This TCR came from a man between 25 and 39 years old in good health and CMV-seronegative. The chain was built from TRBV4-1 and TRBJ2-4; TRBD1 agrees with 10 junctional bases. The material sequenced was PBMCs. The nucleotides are TGCGCCAGCAGCCTAAGACAGGGGGCGACCAAAAACATTCAGTACTTC. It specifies CASSLRQGATKNIQYF.